This T cell receptor beta chain is from a study of blood T cell repertoires in COVID-19. Study background: Acute and convalescent COVID-19 specimens originated in the United States, Italy and Spain. PBMCs, B-cell-depleted T cells, or T cells were the source of the cDNA or gDNA that made up the material.

Study processing details: Researchers report that nucleated cell counts were estimated from reference gene primer amplification. Clones were sequenced by immunoSEQ multiplex PCR, and TCRdb holds only the in-frame ones, with some missing. The D gene and trimming were derived from the DNA, and the V and J assignments and clone size from that table. The data contain about 670,000 clones, approximately 90% of them singletons. In regard to this clone: Within the sample, other DNA sequences also encode this same CDR3.

This CDR3 has 15 amino acids. The V and J ends lost 0 bases and 4 bases respectively, with 10 bases between them. Germline values: CDR1 MGHRA, CDR2 YSYEKL. The source of this sequence is a woman in her late teens or twenties with acute or convalescent COVID-19. V usage is TRBV4-1 and J usage is TRBJ1-5, with D maybe TRBD1 (5 bases). The sample was peripheral blood. The CDR3 nucleotides read TGCGCCAGCAGCCAAGATCTGGCAGGGAATCAGCCCCAGCATTTT. Protein product: CASSQDLAGNQPQHF.